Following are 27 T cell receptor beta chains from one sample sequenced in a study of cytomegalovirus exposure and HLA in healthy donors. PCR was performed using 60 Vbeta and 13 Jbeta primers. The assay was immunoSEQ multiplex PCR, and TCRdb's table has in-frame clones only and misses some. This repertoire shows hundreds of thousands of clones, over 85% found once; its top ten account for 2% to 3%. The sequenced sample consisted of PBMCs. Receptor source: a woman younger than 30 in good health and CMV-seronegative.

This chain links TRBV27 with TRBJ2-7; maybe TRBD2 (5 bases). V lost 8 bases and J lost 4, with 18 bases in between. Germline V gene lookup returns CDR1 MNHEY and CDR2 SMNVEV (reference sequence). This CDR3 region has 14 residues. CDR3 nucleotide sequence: TGTGCCAGCTCGGGTCTTCGGGGAAATTACGAGCAGTACTTC. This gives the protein CASSGLRGNYEQYF.

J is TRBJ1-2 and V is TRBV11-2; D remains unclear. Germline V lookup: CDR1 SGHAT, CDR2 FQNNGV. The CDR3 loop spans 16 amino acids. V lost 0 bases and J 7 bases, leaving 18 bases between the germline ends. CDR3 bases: TGTGCCAGCAGCTTAGATCCGGAACTAACTATACCTGGCTACACCTTC. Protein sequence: CASSLDPELTIPGYTF.

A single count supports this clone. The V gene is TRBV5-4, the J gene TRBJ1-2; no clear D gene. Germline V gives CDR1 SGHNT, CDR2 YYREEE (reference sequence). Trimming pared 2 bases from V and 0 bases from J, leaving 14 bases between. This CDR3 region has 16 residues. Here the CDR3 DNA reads TGTGCCAGCAGCTTTCGATCCCCTCTAGCTAACTATGGCTACACCTTC. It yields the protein CASSFRSPLANYGYTF.

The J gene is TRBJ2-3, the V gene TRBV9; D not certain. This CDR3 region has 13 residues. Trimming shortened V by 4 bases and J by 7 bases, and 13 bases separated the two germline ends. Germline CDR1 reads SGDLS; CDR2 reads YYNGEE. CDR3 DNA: TGTGCCAGCAGCCTAACGCTTGCCAATACGCAGTATTTT. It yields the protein CASSLTLANTQYF.

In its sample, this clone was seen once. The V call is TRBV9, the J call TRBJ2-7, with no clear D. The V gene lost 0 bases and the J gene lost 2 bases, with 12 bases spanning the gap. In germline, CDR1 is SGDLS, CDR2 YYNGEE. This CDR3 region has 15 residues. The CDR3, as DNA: TGTGCCAGCAGCGTAGGGTCAGGTCCTACCTACGAGCAGTACTTC. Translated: CASSVGSGPTYEQYF.

CDR3 nucleotides: TGCGCCAGCAGCCGAATCGCTAGCGGGGGGACAGGCGAGCAGTTCTTC. It yields the protein CASSRIASGGTGEQFF. The rearrangement joins TRBV4-1 to TRBJ2-1, with TRBD2 matching 11 bases. This CDR3 has 16 residues. CDR1 and CDR2 from the germline V gene are MGHRA and YSYEKL. V lost 4 bases to trimming and J lost 10 bases; unmatched junction nucleotides: 12.

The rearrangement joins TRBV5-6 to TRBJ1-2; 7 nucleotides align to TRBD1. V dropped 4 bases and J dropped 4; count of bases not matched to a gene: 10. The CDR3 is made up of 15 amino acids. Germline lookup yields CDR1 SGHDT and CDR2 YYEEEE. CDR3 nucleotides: TGTGCCAGCAGCCCCGGGACAGTTTTCTCCTATGGCTACACCTTC. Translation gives CASSPGTVFSYGYTF. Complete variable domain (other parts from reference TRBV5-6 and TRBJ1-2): DAGVTQSPTHLIKTRGQQVTLRCSPKSGHDTVSWYQQALGQGPQFIFQYYEEEERQRGNFPDRFSGHQFPNYSSELNVNALLLGDSALYLCASSPGTVFSYGYTFGSGTRLTVV.

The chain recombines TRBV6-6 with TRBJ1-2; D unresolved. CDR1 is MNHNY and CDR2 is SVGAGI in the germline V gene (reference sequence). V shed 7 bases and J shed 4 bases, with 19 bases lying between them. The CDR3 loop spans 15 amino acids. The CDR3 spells CASTRGFSRGYGYTF. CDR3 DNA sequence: TGTGCCAGCACCCGTGGGTTCTCCCGGGGCTATGGCTACACCTTC.

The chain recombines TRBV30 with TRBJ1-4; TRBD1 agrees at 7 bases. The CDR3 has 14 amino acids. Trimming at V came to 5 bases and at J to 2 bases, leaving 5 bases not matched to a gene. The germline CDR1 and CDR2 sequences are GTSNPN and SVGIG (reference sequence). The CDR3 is CAWGGQDTNEKLFF. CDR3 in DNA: TGTGCCTGGGGAGGACAGGACACTAATGAAAAACTGTTTTTT.

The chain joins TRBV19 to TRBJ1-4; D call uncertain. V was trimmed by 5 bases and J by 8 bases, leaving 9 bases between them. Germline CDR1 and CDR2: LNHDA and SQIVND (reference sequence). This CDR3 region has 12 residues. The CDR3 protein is CASSPEEEKLFF. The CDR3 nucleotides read TGTGCCAGTAGTCCCGAGGAGGAAAAACTGTTTTTT.

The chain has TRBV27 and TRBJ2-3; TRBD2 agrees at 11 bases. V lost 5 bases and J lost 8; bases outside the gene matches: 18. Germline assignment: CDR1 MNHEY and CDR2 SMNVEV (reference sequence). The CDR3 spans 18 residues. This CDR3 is CASSLERLAGSQRGTQYF. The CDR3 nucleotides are TGTGCCAGCAGTCTCGAACGACTAGCGGGGAGCCAAAGGGGTACGCAGTATTTT.

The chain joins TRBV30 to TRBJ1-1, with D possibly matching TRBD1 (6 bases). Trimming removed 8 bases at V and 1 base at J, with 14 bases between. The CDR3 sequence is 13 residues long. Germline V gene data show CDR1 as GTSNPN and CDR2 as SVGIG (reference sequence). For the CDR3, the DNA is TGTGCCCGAGGGACGACAGGGAACACTGAAGCTTTCTTT. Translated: CARGTTGNTEAFF.

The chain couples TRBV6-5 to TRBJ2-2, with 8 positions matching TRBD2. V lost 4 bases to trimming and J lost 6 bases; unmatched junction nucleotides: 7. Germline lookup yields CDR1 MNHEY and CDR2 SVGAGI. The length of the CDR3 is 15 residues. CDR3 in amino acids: CASSSQGLGAGELFF. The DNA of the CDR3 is TGTGCCAGCAGTTCTCAGGGACTAGGGGCCGGGGAGCTGTTTTTT.

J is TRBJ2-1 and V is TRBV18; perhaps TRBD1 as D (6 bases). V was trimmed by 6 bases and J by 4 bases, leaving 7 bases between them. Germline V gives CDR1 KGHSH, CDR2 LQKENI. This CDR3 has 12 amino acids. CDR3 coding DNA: TGTGCCAGCTCCGGACAGTACAATGAGCAGTTCTTC. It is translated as CASSGQYNEQFF. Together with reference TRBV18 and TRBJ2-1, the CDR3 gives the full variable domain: NAGVMQNPRHLVRRRGQEARLRCSPMKGHSHVYWYRQLPEEGLKFMVYLQKENIIDESGMPKERFSAEFPKEGPSILRIQQVVRGDSAAYFCASSGQYNEQFFGPGTRLTVL.

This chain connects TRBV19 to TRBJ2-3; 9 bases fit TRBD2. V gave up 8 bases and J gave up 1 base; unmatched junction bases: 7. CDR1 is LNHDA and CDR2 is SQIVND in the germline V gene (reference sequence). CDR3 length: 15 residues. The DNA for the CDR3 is TGTGCCAGTGAAGTTAGCGGGGGTGGCACAGATACGCAGTATTTT. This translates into CASEVSGGGTDTQYF.

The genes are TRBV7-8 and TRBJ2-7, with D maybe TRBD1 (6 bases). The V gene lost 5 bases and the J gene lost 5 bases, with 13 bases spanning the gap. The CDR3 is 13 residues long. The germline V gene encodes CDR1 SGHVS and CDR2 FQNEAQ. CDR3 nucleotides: TGTGCCAGCAGCCTGGACAGTTACAACGAGCAGTACTTC. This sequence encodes CASSLDSYNEQYF.

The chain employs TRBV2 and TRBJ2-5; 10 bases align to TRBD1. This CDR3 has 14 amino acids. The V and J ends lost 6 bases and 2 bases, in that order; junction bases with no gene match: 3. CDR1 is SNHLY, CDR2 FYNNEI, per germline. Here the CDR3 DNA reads TGTGCCAGCAGGTTGGACAGGGGGCAAGAGACCCAGTACTTC. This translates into CASRLDRGQETQYF.

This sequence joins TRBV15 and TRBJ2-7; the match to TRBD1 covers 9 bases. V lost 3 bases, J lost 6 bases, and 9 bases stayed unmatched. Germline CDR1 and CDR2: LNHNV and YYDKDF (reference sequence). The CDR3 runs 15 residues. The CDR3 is CATSSRGQGFGEQYF. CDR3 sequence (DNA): TGTGCCACCAGCAGTCGGGGACAGGGTTTCGGCGAGCAGTACTTC.

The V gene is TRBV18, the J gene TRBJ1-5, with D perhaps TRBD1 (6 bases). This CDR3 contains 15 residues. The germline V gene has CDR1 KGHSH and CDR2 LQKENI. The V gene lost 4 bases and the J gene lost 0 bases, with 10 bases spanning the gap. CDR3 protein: CASSQQGISNQPQHF. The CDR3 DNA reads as TGTGCCAGCTCACAACAGGGAATTAGCAATCAGCCCCAGCATTTT.

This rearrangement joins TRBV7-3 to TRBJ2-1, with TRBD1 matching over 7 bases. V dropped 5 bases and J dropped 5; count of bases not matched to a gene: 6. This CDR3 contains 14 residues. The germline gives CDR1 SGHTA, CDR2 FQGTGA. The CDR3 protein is CASSPTRGHNEQFF. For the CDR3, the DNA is TGTGCCAGCAGCCCCACGAGGGGGCACAATGAGCAGTTCTTC.

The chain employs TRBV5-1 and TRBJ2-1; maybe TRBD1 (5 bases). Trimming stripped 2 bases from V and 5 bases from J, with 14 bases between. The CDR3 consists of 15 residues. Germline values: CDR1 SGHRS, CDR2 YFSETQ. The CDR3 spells CASSFSGWGNNEQFF. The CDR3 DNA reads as TGCGCCAGCAGCTTCTCAGGGTGGGGAAACAATGAGCAGTTCTTC. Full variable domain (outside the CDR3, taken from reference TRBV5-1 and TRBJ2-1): KAGVTQTPRYLIKTRGQQVTLSCSPISGHRSVSWYQQTPGQGLQFLFEYFSETQRNKGNFPGRFSGRQFSNSRSEMNVSTLELGDSALYLCASSFSGWGNNEQFFGPGTRLTVL.

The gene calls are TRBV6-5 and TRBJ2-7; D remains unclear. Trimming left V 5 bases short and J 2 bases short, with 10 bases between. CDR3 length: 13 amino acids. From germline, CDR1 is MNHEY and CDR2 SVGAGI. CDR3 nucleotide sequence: TGTGCCAGCAGTCCACGACAACCCTACGAGCAGTACTTC. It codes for CASSPRQPYEQYF.

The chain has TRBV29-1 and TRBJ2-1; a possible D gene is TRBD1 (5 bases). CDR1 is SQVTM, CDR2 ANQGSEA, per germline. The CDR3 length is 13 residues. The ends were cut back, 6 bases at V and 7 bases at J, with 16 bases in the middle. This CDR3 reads CSVRTPTRNEQFF. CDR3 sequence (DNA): TGCAGCGTGAGGACACCGACGCGAAATGAGCAGTTCTTC.

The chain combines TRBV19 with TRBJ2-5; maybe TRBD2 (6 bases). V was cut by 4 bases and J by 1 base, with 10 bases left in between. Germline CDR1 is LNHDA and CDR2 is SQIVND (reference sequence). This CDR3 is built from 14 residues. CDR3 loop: CASSTVAVQETQYF. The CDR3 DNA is TGTGCCAGTAGTACCGTAGCGGTCCAAGAGACCCAGTACTTC. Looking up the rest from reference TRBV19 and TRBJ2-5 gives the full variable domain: DGGITQSPKYLFRKEGQNVTLSCEQNLNHDAMYWYRQDPGQGLRLIYYSQIVNDFQKGDIAEGYSVSREKKESFPLTVTSAQKNPTAFYLCASSTVAVQETQYFGPGTRLLVL.

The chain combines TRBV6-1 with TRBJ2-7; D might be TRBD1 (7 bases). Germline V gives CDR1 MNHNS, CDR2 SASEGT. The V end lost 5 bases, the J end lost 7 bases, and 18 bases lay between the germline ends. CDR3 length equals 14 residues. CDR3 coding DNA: TGTGCCAGCAGTTCCAGGAGGGGGCCGCGGGAGCAGTACTTC. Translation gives CASSSRRGPREQYF.

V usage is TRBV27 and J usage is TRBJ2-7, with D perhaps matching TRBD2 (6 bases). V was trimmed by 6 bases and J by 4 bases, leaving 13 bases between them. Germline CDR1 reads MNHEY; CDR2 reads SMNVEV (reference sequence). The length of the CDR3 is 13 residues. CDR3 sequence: CASSGEGRYEQYF. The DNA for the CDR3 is TGTGCCAGCAGCGGAGAGGGGAGGTACGAGCAGTACTTC.

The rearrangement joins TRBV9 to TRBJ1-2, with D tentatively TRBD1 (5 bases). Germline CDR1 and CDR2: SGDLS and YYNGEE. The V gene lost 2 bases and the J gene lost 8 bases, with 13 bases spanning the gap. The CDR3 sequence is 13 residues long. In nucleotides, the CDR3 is TGTGCCAGCAGCGTGGGGGAGGCGGACGGCTACACCTTC. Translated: CASSVGEADGYTF.